The 28 T cell receptor beta chains in this list originate from one sample, sequenced in a study of cytomegalovirus exposure and HLA in healthy donors. PCR involved 60 Vbeta and 13 Jbeta primers. Clones were read by immunoSEQ multiplex PCR, and TCRdb kept only the in-frame ones, dropping some. Of 100,000 to 150,000 clones in the sample, more than 65% are singletons; the top ten hold roughly 4.2%. Sequencing was carried out using PBMCs. The receptors stem from a male donor in good health and CMV-seropositive.

The gene calls are TRBV5-6 and TRBJ2-5; 9 bases line up with TRBD2. CDR1 and CDR2 (germline): SGHDT, YYEEEE. V lost 0 bases and J lost 1; bases outside the gene matches: 7. This CDR3 has 17 residues. The CDR3 DNA reads TGTGCCAGCAGCTTGGTTGGCGGGGGGGCAGGCCAAGAGACCCAGTACTTC. Encoded protein: CASSLVGGGAGQETQYF.

Concerning this clone itself: Sequence at one end of the junction differs from germline and may be a read error. The chain recombines TRBV14 with TRBJ2-6; 7 bases map to TRBD1. The CDR3 runs 17 residues. The germline V gene encodes CDR1 SGHDN and CDR2 FVKESK. CDR3 in DNA: TGTGCCAGCAGCCACCACAGGGGCCTATCTGGGGCCAACGGCCTGACTTTC. It yields the protein CASSHHRGLSGANGLTF.

This clone came up a few times. This chain links TRBV4-1 with TRBJ1-2, with D possibly TRBD1 on 6 matching bases. The length of the CDR3 is 15 residues. V was clipped by 0 bases and J by 2 bases, with 10 bases between them. Germline assignment: CDR1 MGHRA and CDR2 YSYEKL. CDR3 DNA sequence: TGCGCCAGCAGCCAAGATGGAGGACAGAACTATGGCTACACCTTC. It encodes CASSQDGGQNYGYTF.

This chain joins TRBV9 and TRBJ2-1; 14 bases are shared with TRBD2. From germline, CDR1 is SGDLS and CDR2 YYNGEE. This CDR3 has 16 amino acids. With V trimmed by 4 bases and J by 8 bases, 8 bases remained unmatched. CDR3 sequence: CASSPTTSGGAHEQFF. The CDR3 nucleotides are TGTGCCAGCAGCCCGACGACTAGCGGGGGGGCCCATGAGCAGTTCTTC.

The gene calls are TRBV29-1 and TRBJ2-1; 8 bases line up with TRBD2. The CDR3 is 14 residues long. Losses at the gene ends were 6 bases for V and 2 bases for J; bases not matched to a gene: 6. Germline lookup yields CDR1 SQVTM and CDR2 ANQGSEA. CDR3 amino acids: CSVARLATYNEQFF. As DNA, the CDR3 is TGCAGCGTGGCTCGACTAGCGACCTACAATGAGCAGTTCTTC.

The rearrangement joins TRBV5-1 to TRBJ2-5; maybe TRBD2 (5 bases). The V and J ends lost 4 bases and 2 bases respectively, with 18 bases between them. The CDR3 loop spans 16 amino acids. CDR1 SGHRS and CDR2 YFSETQ come from the germline V gene. CDR3 nucleotide sequence: TGCGCCAGCAGCCCAACCCCCCGCGGGCTACAAGAGACCCAGTACTTC. It codes for CASSPTPRGLQETQYF. Based on the CDR3 plus reference TRBV5-1 and TRBJ2-5, the full variable domain is KAGVTQTPRYLIKTRGQQVTLSCSPISGHRSVSWYQQTPGQGLQFLFEYFSETQRNKGNFPGRFSGRQFSNSRSEMNVSTLELGDSALYLCASSPTPRGLQETQYFGPGTRLLVL.

The chain links TRBV18 to TRBJ1-4, with TRBD1 matching over 9 bases. Germline values: CDR1 KGHSH, CDR2 LQKENI. V gave up 3 bases and J gave up 8 bases; unmatched junction bases: 7. The CDR3 sequence is 15 residues long. CDR3 in amino acids: CASSPAGTGQEKLFF. CDR3 nucleotides: TGTGCCAGCTCACCGGCCGGGACAGGGCAGGAAAAACTGTTTTTT.

The chain couples TRBV18 to TRBJ1-6; 7 positions agree with TRBD1. CDR3 length: 17 amino acids. Germline trimming cut 3 bases from V and 2 bases from J; bases unmatched to any gene: 7. Germline V gene data show CDR1 as KGHSH and CDR2 as LQKENI. CDR3: CASSPETGTAYNSPLHF. CDR3 DNA sequence: TGTGCCAGCTCACCTGAAACCGGGACAGCCTATAATTCACCCCTCCACTTT. Based on the CDR3 plus reference TRBV18 and TRBJ1-6, the full variable domain is NAGVMQNPRHLVRRRGQEARLRCSPMKGHSHVYWYRQLPEEGLKFMVYLQKENIIDESGMPKERFSAEFPKEGPSILRIQQVVRGDSAAYFCASSPETGTAYNSPLHFGNGTRLTVT.

This clone was seen more than once but under ten times. The chain employs TRBV4-1 and TRBJ1-2, with a possible D match to TRBD1 (6 bases). V dropped 0 bases and J dropped 7 bases, with 15 bases sitting between them. CDR1 is MGHRA and CDR2 is YSYEKL in the germline V gene. The CDR3 length is 15 residues. The CDR3 DNA is TGCGCCAGCAGCCAAGAGCCAGGCAGGGGTATTGGCTACACCTTC. Its translation: CASSQEPGRGIGYTF.

The chain couples TRBV7-3 to TRBJ2-1, with D perhaps TRBD2 (5 bases). V gave up 5 bases and J gave up 2 bases, with 13 bases separating them. Germline values: CDR1 SGHTA, CDR2 FQGTGA. The CDR3 covers 15 residues. CDR3 bases: TGTGCCAGCAGCCGCCAGGAGGCGACCTACAATGAGCAGTTCTTC. Translating it yields CASSRQEATYNEQFF. The full variable domain, with the rest looked up from reference TRBV7-3 and TRBJ2-1, is GAGVSQTPSNKVTEKGKYVELRCDPISGHTALYWYRQSLGQGPEFLIYFQGTGAADDSGLPNDRFFAVRPEGSVSTLKIQRTERGDSAVYLCASSRQEATYNEQFFGPGTRLTVL.

This clone came up once. The V call is TRBV5-6, the J call TRBJ2-5, with 9 bases aligning to TRBD1. CDR1 and CDR2 (germline): SGHDT, YYEEEE. The ends lost 4 bases at V and 1 base at J; junction bases unmatched: 2. The CDR3 extends over 14 amino acids. The CDR3 protein is CASSPGQGQETQYF. For the CDR3, the DNA is TGTGCCAGCAGCCCGGGACAGGGCCAAGAGACCCAGTACTTC.

V and J are TRBV7-2 and TRBJ1-3, with TRBD1 matching 11 bases. The V gene's germline CDR1 is SGHTA and CDR2 FQGNSA. With V trimmed by 5 bases and J by 4 bases, 13 bases remained unmatched. The CDR3 has 18 residues. Here the CDR3 reads CASSVWGYGQGAGNTIYF. The CDR3 nucleotides read TGTGCCAGCAGCGTCTGGGGATACGGACAGGGGGCGGGAAACACCATATATTTT.

This clone appeared once. The CDR3 coding sequence is TGTGCCAGCAGTTTTCGAGGGAAGCTGGGGTTGGGTGGCTACACCTTC. Its translation is CASSFRGKLGLGGYTF. The chain carries TRBV27 and TRBJ1-2; D uncertain. Germline CDR1 MNHEY, CDR2 SMNVEV (reference sequence). V gave up 3 bases and J gave up 7 bases, with 21 bases separating them. The CDR3 totals 16 residues.

The genes are TRBV6-5 and TRBJ1-2, with D possibly matching TRBD1 (6 bases). Trimming removed 6 bases at V and 4 bases at J, with 12 bases between. This CDR3 region has 13 residues. Germline CDR1 is MNHEY and CDR2 is SVGAGI. For the CDR3, the DNA is TGTGCCAGCAGCCTGGACAGCTCCTATGGCTACACCTTC. Its protein is CASSLDSSYGYTF.

The gene calls are TRBV19 and TRBJ1-6; D is undetermined. CDR3 length: 16 residues. From germline, CDR1 is LNHDA and CDR2 SQIVND (reference sequence). Trimming stripped 9 bases from V and 10 bases from J, with 25 bases between. The CDR3, as DNA: TGTGCCAGCAAGTCGGAGGGTACACCCACCCTCTCACCCCTCCACTTT. It yields the protein CASKSEGTPTLSPLHF.

The rearrangement uses TRBV10-3 and TRBJ1-1, with D maybe TRBD1 (5 bases). V was cut by 2 bases and J by 4 bases, with 11 bases left in between. The CDR3 totals 14 residues. Germline CDR1 reads ENHRY; CDR2 reads SYGVKD. The CDR3 here is CAISEGHTITEAFF. The CDR3 coding sequence is TGTGCCATCAGTGAGGGACATACGATCACTGAAGCTTTCTTT.

The chain carries TRBV5-1 and TRBJ2-2; 10 bases match TRBD1. V dropped 3 bases and J dropped 4; count of bases not matched to a gene: 6. Germline V lookup: CDR1 SGHRS, CDR2 YFSETQ. The CDR3 has 16 amino acids. As DNA, the CDR3 is TGCGCCAGCAGCTCTAAAGGGACAGGGGCCACCGGGGAGCTGTTTTTT. Protein sequence: CASSSKGTGATGELFF.

This clone was observed once. V and J are TRBV30 and TRBJ1-1; D not certain. Per germline, CDR1 GTSNPN and CDR2 SVGIG (reference sequence). The V end was cut by 1 base, the J end by 2 bases, with 11 bases between. This CDR3 region has 14 residues. The CDR3 DNA is TGTGCCTGGAGTGGAAACAGCCCCAACACTGAAGCTTTCTTT. It is translated as CAWSGNSPNTEAFF.

The V call is TRBV7-6, the J call TRBJ2-7; TRBD2 aligns across 12 bases. Germline V gene data show CDR1 as SGHVS and CDR2 as FNYEAQ. CDR3 length: 15 residues. V gave up 6 bases and J gave up 2 bases; unmatched junction bases: 5. CDR3 loop: CASSRTSGDPYEQYF. The CDR3 DNA follows: TGTGCCAGCAGTCGGACTAGCGGGGACCCCTACGAGCAGTACTTC.

This clone was seen more than once but under ten times. J is TRBJ2-1 and V is TRBV27; TRBD1 might be the D (6 bases). V was clipped by 5 bases and J by 1 base, with 21 bases between them. Germline CDR1 reads MNHEY; CDR2 reads SMNVEV (reference sequence). CDR3 length: 18 residues. CDR3 loop: CASSLYPGQPDSYNEQFF. The CDR3 DNA reads as TGTGCCAGCAGTCTGTATCCAGGACAGCCGGATTCCTACAATGAGCAGTTCTTC.

The chain joins TRBV6-1 to TRBJ1-3; no definite D call. V was cut by 7 bases and J by 4 bases, with 11 bases left in between. There are 13 residues in the CDR3. Germline-derived CDR1 and CDR2 are MNHNS and SASEGT. The CDR3 DNA follows: TGTGCCAGCAACTTTTTACCGGGAAACACCATATATTTT. As protein: CASNFLPGNTIYF.

The V gene is TRBV2, the J gene TRBJ2-1; 10 bases are shared with TRBD1. CDR1 is SNHLY, CDR2 FYNNEI, per germline. The CDR3 extends over 13 amino acids. The V segment lost 8 bases and the J segment 6 bases; nucleotides outside the gene matches: 4. The CDR3 here is CASFRDRGNEQFF. For the CDR3, the DNA is TGTGCCAGCTTCCGGGACAGGGGCAATGAGCAGTTCTTC.

This clone was counted only a few times. The chain is built from TRBV7-8 and TRBJ2-7; D is uncertain. V lost 2 bases and J 6 bases, leaving 14 bases between the germline ends. CDR3 size: 14 residues. CDR1 SGHVS and CDR2 FQNEAQ come from the germline V gene. The chain's CDR3 is CASSLSATVREQYF. The CDR3 nucleotides are TGTGCCAGCAGCTTATCTGCTACGGTACGCGAGCAGTACTTC.

The genes are TRBV10-3 and TRBJ2-5, with D maybe TRBD2 (5 bases). V shed 4 bases and J shed 3 bases, with 12 bases lying between them. CDR3 length: 14 residues. Looked up from germline, CDR1 is ENHRY and CDR2 is SYGVKD. The CDR3 nucleotides are TGTGCCATCAGTGTCCCGGGAACTAAAGAGACCCAGTACTTC. Its translation is CAISVPGTKETQYF.

This clone was counted between two and nine times. The chain links TRBV5-1 to TRBJ1-5; TRBD1 agrees at 8 bases. Trimming removed 0 bases from V and 2 bases from J; junction bases left unmatched: 4. CDR3 size: 16 residues. Germline lookup yields CDR1 SGHRS and CDR2 YFSETQ. Here the CDR3 reads CASSLVGGQGNQPQHF. The CDR3 nucleotides are TGCGCCAGCAGCTTGGTCGGGGGACAGGGCAATCAGCCCCAGCATTTT. Together with reference TRBV5-1 and TRBJ1-5, the CDR3 gives the full variable domain: KAGVTQTPRYLIKTRGQQVTLSCSPISGHRSVSWYQQTPGQGLQFLFEYFSETQRNKGNFPGRFSGRQFSNSRSEMNVSTLELGDSALYLCASSLVGGQGNQPQHFGDGTRLSIL.

Details on this clone: At the DNA level, this CDR3 is encoded by other sequences in the same sample as well. CDR3 in amino acids: CASSYSYEQYF. The CDR3 coding sequence is TGTGCCAGCAGTTACAGCTACGAGCAGTACTTC. This chain links TRBV2 with TRBJ2-7; D remains unclear. The CDR3 runs to 11 residues. Germline V CDR1 and CDR2: SNHLY, FYNNEI. Trimming shortened V by 5 bases and J by 3 bases, and 5 bases separated the two germline ends.

V is TRBV29-1 and J is TRBJ1-2; no firm D call. This CDR3 region has 12 residues. V was cut by 5 bases and J by 2 bases, with 9 bases left in between. From germline, CDR1 is SQVTM and CDR2 ANQGSEA. The CDR3 sequence: CSVQAENYGYTF. The CDR3 bases are TGCAGCGTTCAGGCCGAAAACTATGGCTACACCTTC.

J is TRBJ2-7 and V is TRBV7-6, with D possibly TRBD1 on 5 matching bases. This CDR3 contains 14 residues. Trimming removed 4 bases at V and 1 base at J, with 11 bases between. Germline V gene sequence: CDR1 SGHVS, CDR2 FNYEAQ. Here the CDR3 reads CASSYGQKSYEQYF. For the CDR3, the DNA is TGTGCCAGCAGCTACGGACAAAAATCCTACGAGCAGTACTTC.